This T cell receptor beta chain derives from a study of metastatic and nonmetastatic thyroid tumors. Whole-study context: The authors compared repertoires across blood and tumor or nodule tissue from malignant and benign thyroid patients.

Patients were all untreated before their thyroid surgery. From the PCR reads, TCRdb re-called clones with MiXCR. The table lists 30,000 to 35,000 clones, 15% of them singletons, with approximately 18% in the top ten. The sample was blood. The TCR comes from a male donor with papillary thyroid cancer or a benign thyroid nodule (not recorded which). Some clones in this sample may be carry-over from other donors' samples.

The CDR3 DNA is TGTAAAACGGCACTAGTTGCCACAGATACGCAGTATTTT. This translates into CKTALVATDTQYF. The chain carries TRBV7-9 and TRBJ2-3; D is possibly TRBD2 (5 bases). The CDR3 loop spans 13 amino acids. Germline loops: CDR1 SEHNR, CDR2 FQNEAQ (reference sequence).